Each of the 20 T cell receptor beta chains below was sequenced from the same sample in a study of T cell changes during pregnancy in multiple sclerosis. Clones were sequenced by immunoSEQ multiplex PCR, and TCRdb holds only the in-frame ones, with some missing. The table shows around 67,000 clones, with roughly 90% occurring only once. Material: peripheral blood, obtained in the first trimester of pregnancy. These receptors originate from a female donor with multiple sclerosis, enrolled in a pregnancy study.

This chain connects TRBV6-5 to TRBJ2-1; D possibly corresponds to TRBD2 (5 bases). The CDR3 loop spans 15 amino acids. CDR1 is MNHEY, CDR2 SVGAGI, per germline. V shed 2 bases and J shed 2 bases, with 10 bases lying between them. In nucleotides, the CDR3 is TGTGCCAGCAGTTACGCCCCAGCGGCCTACAATGAGCAGTTCTTC. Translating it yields CASSYAPAAYNEQFF.

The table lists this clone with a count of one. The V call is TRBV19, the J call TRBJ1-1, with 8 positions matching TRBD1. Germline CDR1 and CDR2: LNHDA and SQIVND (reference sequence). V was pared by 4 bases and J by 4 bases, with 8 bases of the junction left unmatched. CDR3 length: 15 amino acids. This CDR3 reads CASSRGGQGTTEAFF. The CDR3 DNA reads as TGTGCCAGTAGTAGGGGCGGACAGGGAACCACTGAAGCTTTCTTT.

The CDR3 protein is CASSYRGRNTEAFF. In DNA form, the CDR3 reads TGTGCCAGCAGTTATAGGGGGCGGAACACTGAAGCTTTCTTT. J is TRBJ1-1 and V is TRBV6-5; 7 bases are shared with TRBD1. The length of the CDR3 is 14 residues. Germline V CDR1 and CDR2: MNHEY, SVGAGI. The V and J ends lost 3 bases and 1 base, in that order; junction bases with no gene match: 2.

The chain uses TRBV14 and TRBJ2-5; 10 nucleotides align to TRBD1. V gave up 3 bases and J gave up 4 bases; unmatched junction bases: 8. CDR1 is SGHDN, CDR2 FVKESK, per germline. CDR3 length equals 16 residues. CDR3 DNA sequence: TGTGCCAGCAGCCACCGACAGGGGGCAGAGGTAGAGACCCAGTACTTC. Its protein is CASSHRQGAEVETQYF.

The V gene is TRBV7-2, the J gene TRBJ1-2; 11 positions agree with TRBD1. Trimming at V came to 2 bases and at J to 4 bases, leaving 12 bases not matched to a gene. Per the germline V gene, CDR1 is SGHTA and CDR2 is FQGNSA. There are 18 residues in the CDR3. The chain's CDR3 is CASSLSRRGTGGTYGYTF. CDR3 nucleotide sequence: TGTGCCAGCAGCTTATCCCGGAGGGGGACAGGGGGGACCTATGGCTACACCTTC.

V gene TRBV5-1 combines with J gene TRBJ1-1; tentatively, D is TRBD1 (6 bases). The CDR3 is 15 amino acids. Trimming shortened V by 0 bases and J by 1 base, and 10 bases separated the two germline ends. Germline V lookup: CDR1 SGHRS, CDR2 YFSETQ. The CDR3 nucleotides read TGCGCCAGCAGCTTGGTTGGACAGACGAACACTGAAGCTTTCTTT. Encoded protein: CASSLVGQTNTEAFF.

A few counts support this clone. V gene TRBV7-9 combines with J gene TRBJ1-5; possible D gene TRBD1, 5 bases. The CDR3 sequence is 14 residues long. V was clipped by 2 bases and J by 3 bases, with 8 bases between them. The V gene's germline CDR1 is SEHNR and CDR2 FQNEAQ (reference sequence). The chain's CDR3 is CASSLSGNNQPQHF. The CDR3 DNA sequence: TGTGCCAGCAGCTTATCAGGGAACAATCAGCCCCAGCATTTT.

This CDR3 is CASSFPIGGAGDGYTF. CDR3 nucleotides: TGTGCCAGCAGCTTTCCGATCGGGGGGGCCGGGGATGGCTACACCTTC. The V gene is TRBV7-9, the J gene TRBJ1-2, with D tentatively TRBD1 (6 bases). Per the germline V gene, CDR1 is SEHNR and CDR2 is FQNEAQ (reference sequence). The CDR3 is made up of 16 amino acids. Trimming left V 3 bases short and J 6 bases short, with 20 bases between.

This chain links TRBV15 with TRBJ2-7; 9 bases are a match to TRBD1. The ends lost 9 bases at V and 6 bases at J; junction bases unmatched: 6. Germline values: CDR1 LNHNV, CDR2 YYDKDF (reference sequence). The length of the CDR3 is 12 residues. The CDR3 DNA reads TGTGCCACGGGCGGGACAGGGACCGAGCAGTACTTC. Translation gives CATGGTGTEQYF.

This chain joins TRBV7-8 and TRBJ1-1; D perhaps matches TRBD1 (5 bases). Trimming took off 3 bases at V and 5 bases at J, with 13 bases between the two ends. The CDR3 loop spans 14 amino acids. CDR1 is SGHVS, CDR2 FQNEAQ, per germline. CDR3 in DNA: TGTGCCAGCAGCTTCCAAGGGGTGTGGACTGAAGCTTTCTTT. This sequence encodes CASSFQGVWTEAFF.

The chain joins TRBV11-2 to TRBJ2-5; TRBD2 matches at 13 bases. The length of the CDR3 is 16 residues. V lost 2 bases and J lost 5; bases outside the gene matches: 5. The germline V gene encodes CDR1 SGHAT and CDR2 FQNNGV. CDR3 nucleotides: TGTGCCAGCAGCTTACTCACTAGCGGGAGGGCGGAGACCCAGTACTTC. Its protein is CASSLLTSGRAETQYF.

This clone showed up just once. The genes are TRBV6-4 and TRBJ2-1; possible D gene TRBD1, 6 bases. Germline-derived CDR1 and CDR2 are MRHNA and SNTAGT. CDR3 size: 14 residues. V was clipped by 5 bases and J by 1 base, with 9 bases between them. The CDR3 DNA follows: TGTGCCAGCAGTCAGGACAGTTCCTACAATGAGCAGTTCTTC. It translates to CASSQDSSYNEQFF.

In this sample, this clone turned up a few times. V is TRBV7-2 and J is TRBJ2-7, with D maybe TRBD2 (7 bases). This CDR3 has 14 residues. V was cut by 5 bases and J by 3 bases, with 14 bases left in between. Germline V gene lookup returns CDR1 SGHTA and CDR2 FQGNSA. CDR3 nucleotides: TGTGCCAGCAGCATCGAGAGGGGGGGCTACGAGCAGTACTTC. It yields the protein CASSIERGGYEQYF. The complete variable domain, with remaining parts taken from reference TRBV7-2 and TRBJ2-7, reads GAGVSQSPSNKVTEKGKDVELRCDPISGHTALYWYRQSLGQGLEFLIYFQGNSAPDKSGLPSDRFSAERTGGSVSTLTIQRTQQEDSAVYLCASSIERGGYEQYFGPGTRLTVT.

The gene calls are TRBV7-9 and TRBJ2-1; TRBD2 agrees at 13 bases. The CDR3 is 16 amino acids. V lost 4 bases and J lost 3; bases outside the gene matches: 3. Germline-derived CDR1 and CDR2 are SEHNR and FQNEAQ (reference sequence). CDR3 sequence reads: CASSSGLAGNYNEQFF. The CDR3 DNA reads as TGTGCCAGCAGCTCGGGACTAGCGGGGAACTACAATGAGCAGTTCTTC.

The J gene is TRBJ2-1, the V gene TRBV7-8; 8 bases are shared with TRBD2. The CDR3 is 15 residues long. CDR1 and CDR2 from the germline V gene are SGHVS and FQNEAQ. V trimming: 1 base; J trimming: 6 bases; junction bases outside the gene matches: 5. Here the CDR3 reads CASSLGVAGFNEQFF. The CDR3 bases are TGTGCCAGCAGCTTAGGGGTAGCGGGGTTCAATGAGCAGTTCTTC. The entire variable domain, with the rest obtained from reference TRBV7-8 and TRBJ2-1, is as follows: GAGVSQSPRYKVAKRGQDVALRCDPISGHVSLFWYQQALGQGPEFLTYFQNEAQLDKSGLPSDRFFAERPEGSVSTLKIQRTQQEDSAVYLCASSLGVAGFNEQFFGPGTRLTVL.

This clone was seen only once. The DNA for the CDR3 is TGTGCCAGCAGTCCGCGTTCTGGTCTAGCGGAAACCTACGAGCAGTACTTC. Amino acids: CASSPRSGLAETYEQYF. The chain recombines TRBV27 with TRBJ2-7; 7 positions match TRBD2. The CDR3 length is 17 residues. CDR1 MNHEY and CDR2 SMNVEV come from the germline V gene (reference sequence). Trimming at V came to 5 bases and at J to 2 bases, leaving 15 bases not matched to a gene.

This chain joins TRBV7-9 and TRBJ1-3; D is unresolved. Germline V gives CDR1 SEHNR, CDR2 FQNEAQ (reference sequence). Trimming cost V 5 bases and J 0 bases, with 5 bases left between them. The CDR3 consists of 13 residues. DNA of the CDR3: TGTGCCAGCAGCCTTTACTCTGGAAACACCATATATTTT. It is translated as CASSLYSGNTIYF.

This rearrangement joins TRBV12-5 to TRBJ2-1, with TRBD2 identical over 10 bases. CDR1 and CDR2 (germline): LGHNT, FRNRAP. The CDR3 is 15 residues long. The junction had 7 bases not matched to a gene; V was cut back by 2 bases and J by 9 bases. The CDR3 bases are TGTGCTAGTGGTTTGCCCGGACTAGCGGTTGGTGAGCAGTTCTTC. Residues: CASGLPGLAVGEQFF. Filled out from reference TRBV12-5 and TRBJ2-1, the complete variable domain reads DARVTQTPRHKVTEMGQEVTMRCQPILGHNTVFWYRQTMMQGLELLAYFRNRAPLDDSGMPKDRFSAEMPDATLATLKIQPSEPRDSAVYFCASGLPGLAVGEQFFGPGTRLTVL.

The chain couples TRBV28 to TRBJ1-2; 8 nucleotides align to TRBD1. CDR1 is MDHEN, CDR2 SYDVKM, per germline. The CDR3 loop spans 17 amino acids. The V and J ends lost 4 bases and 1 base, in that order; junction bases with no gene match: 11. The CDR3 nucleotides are TGTGCCAGCAGTTCGAGCAGGGGGCGAGAGCGTAACTATGGCTACACCTTC. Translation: CASSSSRGRERNYGYTF.

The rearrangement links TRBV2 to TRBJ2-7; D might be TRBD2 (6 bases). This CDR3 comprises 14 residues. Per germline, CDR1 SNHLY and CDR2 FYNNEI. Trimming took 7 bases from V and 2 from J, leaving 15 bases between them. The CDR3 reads CASINRRDAYEQYF. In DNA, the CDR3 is TGTGCCAGCATCAATAGGAGGGACGCCTACGAGCAGTACTTC.